The 19 T cell receptor beta chains below come from one sample, sequenced in a study of cytomegalovirus exposure and HLA in healthy donors. The primer mix had 60 Vbeta and 13 Jbeta primers. Sequenced by immunoSEQ multiplex PCR; TCRdb stores in-frame clones only, minus some. Of some 100,000 clones listed, over 70% are singletons. Sample: PBMCs. The receptors derive from a girl aged 2 to 9 in good health and CMV-seropositive.

The chain recombines TRBV5-8 with TRBJ1-1; D perhaps matches TRBD1 (5 bases). V was clipped by 4 bases and J by 4 bases, with 14 bases between them. This CDR3 region has 14 residues. Germline CDR1 and CDR2: SGHTS and YDEGEE. Here the CDR3 reads CASSRGGSGTEAFF. CDR3 bases: TGTGCCAGCAGCCGGGGGGGTTCGGGCACTGAAGCTTTCTTT.

CDR3: CASSQDITFSYEQYF. CDR3 coding DNA: TGTGCCAGCAGCCAAGATATTACTTTTAGCTACGAGCAGTACTTC. The rearrangement joins TRBV4-2 to TRBJ2-7; D gene ambiguous. Germline assignment: CDR1 LGHNA and CDR2 YNFKEQ. The CDR3 covers 15 residues. The V end lost 0 bases, the J end lost 3 bases, and 12 bases lay between the germline ends.

This sequence joins TRBV5-1 and TRBJ2-3; D ambiguous. CDR1 is SGHRS and CDR2 is YFSETQ in the germline V gene. The CDR3 extends over 14 amino acids. The V end was cut by 0 bases, the J end by 4 bases, with 9 bases between. The CDR3 bases are TGCGCCAGCAGCTTGGACATCCCTTCAGATACGCAGTATTTT. Protein: CASSLDIPSDTQYF.

The gene calls are TRBV7-9 and TRBJ2-3; D is unresolved. Germline CDR1 SEHNR, CDR2 FQNEAQ (reference sequence). This CDR3 comprises 13 residues. Trimming took 3 bases from V and 3 from J, leaving 7 bases between them. The chain's CDR3 is CASSFPLTDTQYF. Here the CDR3 DNA reads TGTGCCAGCAGCTTCCCCCTTACAGATACGCAGTATTTT. Complete variable domain (other parts from reference TRBV7-9 and TRBJ2-3): DTGVSQNPRHKITKRGQNVTFRCDPISEHNRLYWYRQTLGQGPEFLTYFQNEAQLEKSRLLSDRFSAERPKGSFSTLEIQRTEQGDSAMYLCASSFPLTDTQYFGPGTRLTVL.

The chain couples TRBV20-1 to TRBJ2-1, with D unclear. V lost 6 bases to trimming and J lost 10 bases, with 10 bases between them. The CDR3 sequence is 10 residues long. Germline V gene data show CDR1 as DFQATT and CDR2 as SNEGSKA (reference sequence). The CDR3 DNA reads TGCAGTGCACGGGTAAGGGAGCAGTTCTTC. It encodes CSARVREQFF.

V usage is TRBV7-9 and J usage is TRBJ2-7; 8 nucleotides match TRBD1. V was pared by 3 bases and J by 7 bases, with 5 bases of the junction left unmatched. CDR1 is SEHNR, CDR2 FQNEAQ, per germline (reference sequence). The CDR3 sequence is 13 residues long. CDR3 bases: TGTGCCAGCAGCTTCGGACAGGGCTGGGAGCAGTACTTC. Amino acid sequence: CASSFGQGWEQYF. The full variable domain, rest sourced from reference TRBV7-9 and TRBJ2-7, is DTGVSQNPRHKITKRGQNVTFRCDPISEHNRLYWYRQTLGQGPEFLTYFQNEAQLEKSRLLSDRFSAERPKGSFSTLEIQRTEQGDSAMYLCASSFGQGWEQYFGPGTRLTVT.

The gene calls are TRBV5-6 and TRBJ1-2; the match to TRBD1 covers 11 bases. This CDR3 contains 15 residues. From germline, CDR1 is SGHDT and CDR2 YYEEEE. Germline trimming cut 4 bases from V and 7 bases from J; bases unmatched to any gene: 9. The CDR3 reads CASSNRGQGASGYTF. The CDR3 nucleotides are TGTGCCAGCAGCAATAGAGGACAGGGGGCGAGTGGCTACACCTTC.

The CDR3 coding sequence is TGTGCCTGGAGTGGGCAAGCGGGAGAGACCCAGTACTTC. This sequence encodes CAWSGQAGETQYF. J is TRBJ2-7 and V is TRBV30, with D possibly being TRBD2 (6 bases). The J call may be wrong; the DNA end is better matched by TRBJ2-5. The CDR3 extends over 13 amino acids. Germline V lookup: CDR1 GTSNPN, CDR2 SVGIG (reference sequence).

The chain has TRBV4-1 and TRBJ1-5; a possible D gene is TRBD1 (6 bases). The germline V gene encodes CDR1 MGHRA and CDR2 YSYEKL. V lost 0 bases and J lost 0, with 15 bases in between. This CDR3 spans 18 amino acids. CDR3 bases: TGCGCCAGCAGCCAAGATTGGACAGAGGTCCTTAGCAATCAGCCCCAGCATTTT. Its protein is CASSQDWTEVLSNQPQHF.

J is TRBJ1-2 and V is TRBV27; D possibly corresponds to TRBD1 (6 bases). The length of the CDR3 is 16 residues. The germline V gene encodes CDR1 MNHEY and CDR2 SMNVEV (reference sequence). V gave up 5 bases and J gave up 3 bases, with 19 bases separating them. The CDR3 sequence is CASSPSRQERDYGYTF. CDR3 DNA: TGTGCCAGCAGTCCATCGCGACAGGAAAGGGACTATGGCTACACCTTC.

This chain's CDR3 is CASSYDSGYTF. CDR3 nucleotides: TGTGCCAGCAGTTACGATAGTGGCTACACCTTC. The chain is built from TRBV6-6 and TRBJ1-2, with no clear D. Trimming took off 2 bases at V and 7 bases at J, with 5 bases between the two ends. This CDR3 spans 11 amino acids. CDR1 and CDR2 (germline): MNHNY, SVGAGI (reference sequence).

The rearrangement joins TRBV6-5 to TRBJ2-7; no firm D call. This CDR3 has 11 amino acids. Trimming took 7 bases from V and 3 from J, leaving 7 bases between them. Looked up from germline, CDR1 is MNHEY and CDR2 is SVGAGI. Here the CDR3 reads CASMSYYEQYF. The CDR3 DNA reads as TGTGCCAGCATGTCCTACTACGAGCAGTACTTC.

This clone was recorded once. The gene calls are TRBV2 and TRBJ2-7; the match to TRBD1 covers 7 bases. In germline, CDR1 is SNHLY, CDR2 FYNNEI. The V segment lost 4 bases and the J segment 5 bases; nucleotides outside the gene matches: 5. The CDR3 loop spans 13 amino acids. The CDR3 loop is CASSANRGDEQYF. In DNA form, the CDR3 reads TGTGCCAGCAGTGCAAACAGGGGAGACGAGCAGTACTTC.

The gene calls are TRBV6-5 and TRBJ2-5; perhaps TRBD1 as D (6 bases). CDR1 and CDR2 (germline): MNHEY, SVGAGI. V shed 11 bases and J shed 0 bases, with 16 bases lying between them. The CDR3 consists of 14 residues. CDR3 protein: CAVGGRRYQETQYF. CDR3 in DNA: TGTGCCGTAGGGGGACGTCGGTACCAAGAGACCCAGTACTTC.

The J gene is TRBJ1-1, the V gene TRBV6-1; 9 nucleotides line up with TRBD1. The V and J ends lost 2 bases and 0 bases, in that order; junction bases with no gene match: 4. CDR1 and CDR2 (germline): MNHNS, SASEGT. The CDR3 is made up of 16 amino acids. CDR3 nucleotide sequence: TGTGCCAGCAGTGAAAGGACAGGGGTAATGAACACTGAAGCTTTCTTT. Its translation: CASSERTGVMNTEAFF.

The chain joins TRBV27 to TRBJ2-2; weak D call: TRBD2 (6 bases). Germline loops: CDR1 MNHEY, CDR2 SMNVEV (reference sequence). The CDR3 is 16 residues long. The V end lost 5 bases, the J end lost 1 base, and 14 bases lay between the germline ends. The CDR3 is CASSLTGLQNTGELFF. The CDR3, as DNA: TGTGCCAGCAGTCTTACGGGACTCCAGAACACCGGGGAGCTGTTTTTT.

The rearrangement links TRBV28 to TRBJ2-5; D unclear. This CDR3 is built from 13 residues. The V gene lost 3 bases and the J gene lost 3 bases, with 8 bases spanning the gap. In germline, CDR1 is MDHEN, CDR2 SYDVKM. The CDR3 protein is CASSFEEEETQYF. CDR3 coding DNA: TGTGCCAGCAGTTTTGAAGAGGAAGAGACCCAGTACTTC.

This clone has just a few counts. This sequence joins TRBV4-2 and TRBJ1-1, with D unclear. Per germline, CDR1 LGHNA and CDR2 YNFKEQ. The germline V and J ends were trimmed by 1 base and 1 base, with 7 bases remaining between them. The length of the CDR3 is 14 residues. The CDR3 loop is CASSQGAGNTEAFF. The CDR3 DNA reads TGTGCCAGCAGCCAAGGGGCAGGGAACACTGAAGCTTTCTTT.

The V and J genes are TRBV18 and TRBJ2-5; 7 nucleotides align to TRBD1. V gave up 3 bases and J gave up 1 base; unmatched junction bases: 5. Per the germline V gene, CDR1 is KGHSH and CDR2 is LQKENI. The CDR3 loop spans 15 amino acids. CDR3 in DNA: TGTGCCAGCTCACCCAACACAGGGGCCCAAGAGACCCAGTACTTC. Translated, it gives CASSPNTGAQETQYF. The complete variable domain, with remaining parts taken from reference TRBV18 and TRBJ2-5, reads NAGVMQNPRHLVRRRGQEARLRCSPMKGHSHVYWYRQLPEEGLKFMVYLQKENIIDESGMPKERFSAEFPKEGPSILRIQQVVRGDSAAYFCASSPNTGAQETQYFGPGTRLLVL.